This TCR beta chain was found in a study of T cells in localized non-small cell lung cancer. With regard to this clone: Its antigen is not known.

This CDR3 is built from 14 residues. Germline V gene sequence: CDR1 GTSNPN, CDR2 SVGIG (reference sequence). Regarding the study as a whole: Tumor trailed uninvolved adjacent lung in T cell clonality, which peaked there. Among blood samples, higher T cell density accompanied longer overall survival.

Libraries were prepared by immunoSEQ multiplex PCR; TCRdb keeps only in-frame clonotypes and omits some of them. Found here are some 50,000 clones, about 76% of them singletons; the top ten hold 15% to 20%. This TCR was recovered from a man aged 35-75 years with stage III lung adenocarcinoma. The specimen comprised peripheral blood mononuclear cells, sampled before any cancer treatment. This chain uses TRBV30 with TRBJ1-2; no clear D. The CDR3 DNA reads as TGTGCTAATGAGAGAAGCTGGGCTAACTATGGCTACACCTTC. Its translation: CANERSWANYGYTF.